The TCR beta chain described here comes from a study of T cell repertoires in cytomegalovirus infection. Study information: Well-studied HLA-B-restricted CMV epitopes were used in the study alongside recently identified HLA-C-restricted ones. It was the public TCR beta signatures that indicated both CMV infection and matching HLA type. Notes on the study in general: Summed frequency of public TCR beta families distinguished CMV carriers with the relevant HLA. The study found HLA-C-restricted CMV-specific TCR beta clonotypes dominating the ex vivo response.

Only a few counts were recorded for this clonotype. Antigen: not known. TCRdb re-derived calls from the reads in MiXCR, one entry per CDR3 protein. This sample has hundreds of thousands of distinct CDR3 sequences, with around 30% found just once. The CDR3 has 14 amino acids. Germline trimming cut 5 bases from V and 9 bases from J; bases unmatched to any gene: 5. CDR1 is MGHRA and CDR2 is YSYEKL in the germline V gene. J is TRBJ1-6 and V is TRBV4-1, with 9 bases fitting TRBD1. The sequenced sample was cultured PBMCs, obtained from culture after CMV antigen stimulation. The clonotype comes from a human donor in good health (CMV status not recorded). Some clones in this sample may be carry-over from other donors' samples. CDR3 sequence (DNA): TGCGCCAGCAGCAGACAGGGGGACTCTTCACCCCTCCACTTT. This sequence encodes CASSRQGDSSPLHF.